What follows are 12 T cell receptor beta chains derived from one specimen sequenced in a study of beta chain features in type 1 diabetes. The whole isolated RNA underwent reverse transcription, so sequencing captured expressed TCRB transcripts. Sequencing used immunoSEQ multiplex PCR; TCRdb keeps in-frame clones, though not all of them. The sample consists of 350,000 to 400,000 clones, less than 15% of them appearing once. The sequencing sample was made of naive CD4+ T cells from blood. The receptors were sampled from a woman in her late teens or twenties in good health.

This clone came up a few times. V usage is TRBV28 and J usage is TRBJ2-7; a possible D gene is TRBD1 (6 bases). This CDR3 has 14 amino acids. V was cut by 6 bases and J by 3 bases, with 15 bases left in between. CDR1 MDHEN and CDR2 SYDVKM come from the germline V gene. CDR3 sequence: CASRHPDRSYEQYF. The CDR3 nucleotides are TGTGCCAGCAGGCACCCAGACAGGAGCTACGAGCAGTACTTC.

The chain uses TRBV5-4 and TRBJ2-3, with D possibly being TRBD2 (5 bases). Germline V gene sequence: CDR1 SGHNT, CDR2 YYREEE (reference sequence). The V end was cut by 4 bases, the J end by 1 base, with 13 bases between. The CDR3 spans 15 residues. The CDR3 DNA follows: TGTGCCAGCAGCCTCGCGGGCGCCCGCACAGATACGCAGTATTTT. Protein: CASSLAGARTDTQYF.

This chain joins TRBV11-2 and TRBJ2-3; 10 nucleotides align to TRBD2. The CDR3 extends over 17 amino acids. V was pared by 3 bases and J by 2 bases, with 8 bases of the junction left unmatched. Looked up from germline, CDR1 is SGHAT and CDR2 is FQNNGV. The CDR3 protein is CASSLIILAGHTDTQYF. In DNA form, the CDR3 reads TGTGCCAGCAGCTTGATCATACTAGCGGGGCACACAGATACGCAGTATTTT.

Here the CDR3 reads CASSVDTSGGLEQETQYF. DNA of the CDR3: TGTGCCAGCAGCGTAGATACTAGCGGGGGGCTAGAACAAGAGACCCAGTACTTC. This chain joins TRBV9 and TRBJ2-5, with 12 bases identical to TRBD2. Unmatched junction bases numbered 8, after V lost 0 bases and J lost 2 bases. Per the germline V gene, CDR1 is SGDLS and CDR2 is YYNGEE. The CDR3 length is 18 residues. Looking up the rest from reference TRBV9 and TRBJ2-5 gives the full variable domain: DSGVTQTPKHLITATGQRVTLRCSPRSGDLSVYWYQQSLDQGLQFLIQYYNGEERAKGNILERFSAQQFPDLHSELNLSSLELGDSALYFCASSVDTSGGLEQETQYFGPGTRLLVL.

With regard to this clone: One end of the junction is discordant with germline, which a read error may explain. The J gene is TRBJ2-7, the V gene TRBV7-6, with TRBD2 matching 11 bases. Looked up from germline, CDR1 is SGHVS and CDR2 is FNYEAQ. The CDR3 contains 15 residues. In DNA form, the CDR3 reads TGTGCCAGCAGCTTTAGCGGGAGGGCCTCCCACGAGCAGTACTTC. Protein product: CASSFSGRASHEQYF.

This clone was seen more than once but under ten times. The chain couples TRBV7-8 to TRBJ2-1; no reliable D call. Trimming shortened V by 4 bases and J by 13 bases, and 14 bases separated the two germline ends. Germline CDR1 SGHVS, CDR2 FQNEAQ. The CDR3 runs to 12 residues. The DNA for the CDR3 is TGTGCCAGCAGCTCTAGTCGATATGGACAGTTCTTC. Translated: CASSSSRYGQFF. Supplemented by reference TRBV7-8 and TRBJ2-1, the full variable domain reads GAGVSQSPRYKVAKRGQDVALRCDPISGHVSLFWYQQALGQGPEFLTYFQNEAQLDKSGLPSDRFFAERPEGSVSTLKIQRTQQEDSAVYLCASSSSRYGQFFGPGTRLTVL.

This rearrangement joins TRBV30 to TRBJ2-7; 8 positions agree with TRBD1. The CDR3 has 14 residues. Trimming at V came to 2 bases and at J to 0 bases, leaving 3 bases not matched to a gene. Per the germline V gene, CDR1 is GTSNPN and CDR2 is SVGIG (reference sequence). The DNA for the CDR3 is TGTGCCTGGAGTTCAGGGGGCGTCTCCTACGAGCAGTACTTC. Translating it yields CAWSSGGVSYEQYF.

This clone turned up a few times. The chain uses TRBV7-2 and TRBJ2-7; 12 nucleotides line up with TRBD2. The CDR3 contains 16 residues. V lost 5 bases to trimming and J lost 7 bases; unmatched junction nucleotides: 12. The germline V gene has CDR1 SGHTA and CDR2 FQGNSA. The CDR3 DNA follows: TGTGCCAGCAGCCCCAGATCCCTAGCGGGAGGGGATGAGCAGTACTTC. Protein product: CASSPRSLAGGDEQYF.

This clone was counted a few times. The genes are TRBV19 and TRBJ2-1; D not resolved. Deletions cut 4 bases from V and 8 bases from J, with 18 bases between. The CDR3 is 15 amino acids. Per germline, CDR1 LNHDA and CDR2 SQIVND (reference sequence). The CDR3 sequence is CASSTTFRSRHEQFF. As DNA, the CDR3 is TGTGCCAGTAGTACGACTTTCCGCTCGAGACATGAGCAGTTCTTC.

This clone was observed a few times. The chain combines TRBV29-1 with TRBJ2-7, with TRBD1 matching 9 bases. The CDR3 consists of 16 residues. Germline trimming cut 3 bases from V and 3 bases from J; bases unmatched to any gene: 12. In germline, CDR1 is SQVTM, CDR2 ANQGSEA. CDR3 sequence (DNA): TGCAGCGTTGACCGTTACCACAGGGGGCGCAGCTACGAGCAGTACTTC. This codes for CSVDRYHRGRSYEQYF.

The chain uses TRBV4-3 and TRBJ1-1; no reliable D call. V dropped 4 bases and J dropped 3 bases, with 9 bases sitting between them. The CDR3 has 13 amino acids. Germline CDR1 is LGHNA and CDR2 is YSLEER. The CDR3 here is CASSPLFDTEAFF. CDR3 sequence (DNA): TGCGCCAGCAGCCCCCTTTTTGACACTGAAGCTTTCTTT.

The chain joins TRBV19 to TRBJ1-3; TRBD1 is a possible D gene (5 bases). Trimming shortened V by 6 bases and J by 6 bases, and 12 bases separated the two germline ends. Germline values: CDR1 LNHDA, CDR2 SQIVND (reference sequence). The CDR3 totals 13 residues. DNA for the CDR3: TGTGCCAGTAGCCGGGACTACGAAAACACCATATATTTT. This encodes CASSRDYENTIYF.